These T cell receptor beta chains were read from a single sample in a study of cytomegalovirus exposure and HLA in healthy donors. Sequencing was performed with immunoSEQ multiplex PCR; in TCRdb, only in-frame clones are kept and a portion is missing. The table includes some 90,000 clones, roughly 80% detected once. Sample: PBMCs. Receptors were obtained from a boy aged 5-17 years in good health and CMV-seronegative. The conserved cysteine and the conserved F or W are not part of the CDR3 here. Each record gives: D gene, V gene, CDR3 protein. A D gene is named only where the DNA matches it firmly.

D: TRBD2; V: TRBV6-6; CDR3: ASSREVEQY
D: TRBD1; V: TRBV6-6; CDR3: ASNLTGGQPQH
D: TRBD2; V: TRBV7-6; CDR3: ASRQLAGNSYEQY
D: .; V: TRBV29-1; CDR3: SVESIETQY
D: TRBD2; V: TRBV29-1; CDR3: SVESPGLAGVPSYEQY
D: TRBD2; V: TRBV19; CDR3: ASSSGMADTQY
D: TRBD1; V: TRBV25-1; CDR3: ASSENRGLNTEAF
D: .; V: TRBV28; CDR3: ASSLTGDFYEQY
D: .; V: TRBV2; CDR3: ATSSLERNSPLH
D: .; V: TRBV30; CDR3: AWTNGNTIY
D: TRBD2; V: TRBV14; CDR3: ASSQGPGTSSRETQY
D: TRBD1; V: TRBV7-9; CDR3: ASSRHRDREKVEQY
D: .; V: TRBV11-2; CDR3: ASSRSPTQENTEAF
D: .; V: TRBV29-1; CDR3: SVLTGFADTQY
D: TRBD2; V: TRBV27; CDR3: ASSLMREPNEQF
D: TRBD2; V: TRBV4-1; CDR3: ASSQEGGASGGAGNEQF
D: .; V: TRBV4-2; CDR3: ASSQGLAVGTDTQY
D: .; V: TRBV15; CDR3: ATSRDAVRNTEAF
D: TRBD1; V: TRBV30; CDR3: AGSRDRGYEQY
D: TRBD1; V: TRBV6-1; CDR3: ASRVRTGANQPQH
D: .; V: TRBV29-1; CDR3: SAGDRAGGFDEQF
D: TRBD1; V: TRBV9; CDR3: ASSTGQGANTEAF
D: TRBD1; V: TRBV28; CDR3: ASRLGTGLATEAF
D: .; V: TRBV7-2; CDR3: ASSFGPNNEQF
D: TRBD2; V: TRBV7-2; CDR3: ASGTSGVRDEQF
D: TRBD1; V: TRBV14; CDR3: ASSRRDRDGNEQF
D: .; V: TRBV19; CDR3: ASRDWSGNEQF
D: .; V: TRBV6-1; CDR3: ASRTVGANTEAF
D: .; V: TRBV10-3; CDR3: AISAEGNEQF
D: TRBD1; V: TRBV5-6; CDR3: ASSLEFKGTGQGYT
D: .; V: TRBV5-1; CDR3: ASSLAPSPGETQY
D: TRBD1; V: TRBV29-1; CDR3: SVETPGGLPEAF
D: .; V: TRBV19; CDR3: ASSIRTAYEQY
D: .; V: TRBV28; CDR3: ASRVAGPTNTEAF
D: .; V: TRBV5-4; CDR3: ASSLAGNYEQY
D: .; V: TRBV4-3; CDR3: ASSQDRDTQY
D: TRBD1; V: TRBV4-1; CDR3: ASSQPGQGAGGYT
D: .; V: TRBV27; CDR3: ASSLPSEEQY
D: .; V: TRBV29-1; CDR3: SVDMPGVNEQY
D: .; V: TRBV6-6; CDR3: ASNPSPGFEQPQH
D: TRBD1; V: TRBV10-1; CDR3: ASSSDRASSNYGYT
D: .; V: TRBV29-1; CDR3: SVPDNLNRNEQF
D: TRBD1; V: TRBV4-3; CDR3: ASSLGGADTEAF
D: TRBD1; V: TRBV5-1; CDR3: ASSFPGGNSYEQY
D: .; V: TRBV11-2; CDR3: ASSRESYNEQF
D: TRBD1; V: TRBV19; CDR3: ASSPGQVYGYT